This T cell receptor beta chain is from a study of human T cells and chemical hapten exposure. Regarding the study as a whole: Patch test score showed a positive correlation with PT1 expanded TCR counts.

Time point meaning: patch test 2, 6 weeks after DPC sensitization. Noted treatment: therapeutic diphenylcyclopropenone sensitization with weekly scalp DPC. Only after blood had been drawn was each patch test applied. Using its own MiXCR run on the RACE reads, TCRdb lists one record per CDR3 protein. The data hold roughly 380,000 distinct CDR3 sequences, with about 6.9% observed a single time. This clonotype was observed many times. Its antigen remains unidentified. Germline V gene lookup returns CDR1 SGHDN and CDR2 FVKESK. The CDR3 is 17 amino acids. V was pared by 1 base and J by 1 base, with 7 bases of the junction left unmatched.

The clonotype comes from a woman aged 18 to 35 with alopecia areata. Some clones in this sample may be carry-over from other donors' samples. The specimen was whole blood, collected in connection with sensitization to the hapten diphenylcyclopropenone (DPC). This chain links TRBV14 with TRBJ1-1, with 9 bases aligning to TRBD1. The CDR3 region has the DNA TGTGCCAGCAGCCAAGGGACAGGGGCGACAGCGAACACTGAAGCTTTCTTT. Residues: CASSQGTGATANTEAFF.